This T cell receptor (beta chain) was sequenced in a study of blood T cell repertoires in COVID-19. Looking at the study overall: Sample material is recorded as cDNA or gDNA derived from T cells, B-cell-depleted T cells, or PBMCs.

In the original analysis: Reference gene primers were amplified, and this amplification served to estimate nucleated cell counts. The protocol was immunoSEQ multiplex PCR, while the TCRdb copy is restricted to in-frame clones and leaves out a portion. D and trimming were read from the DNA, whereas the V and J calls and clone size are those reported in that table. The data show some 250,000 clones, with about nine tenths seen just once and 3.5% to 4% held by the top ten. The trim removed 4 bases at V and 5 bases at J, leaving 5 bases unmatched. This CDR3 has 14 amino acids. The germline V gene has CDR1 SGHRS and CDR2 YFSETQ. Which cohort a participant joined came from the clinical history participants gave.

The chain employs TRBV5-1 and TRBJ2-7, with 11 nucleotides matching TRBD2. This TCR derives from a woman younger than 45 with acute COVID-19. The sequenced material came from PBMCs or T cells enriched from blood (not recorded which). The CDR3 region has the DNA TGCGCCAGCAGCGAACTAGCGGGGGCACACGAGCAGTACTTC. Its translation is CASSELAGAHEQYF.